One and the same sample provided the 22 T cell receptor beta chains below, sequenced in a study of regulatory T cells in long-lasting Graves disease. Time point described: persistent/refractory GD, antithyroid drugs over 5 years with positive TRAb. TCR sequences were obtained from RNA taken from PBMCs. Both iRepertoire HTBI primers and Arm-PCR of CDR3 regions were used to build the TCR beta libraries. TCRdb called the multiplex PCR reads again in MiXCR, with one record for every CDR3 protein. This sample has 350,000 to 500,000 distinct CDR3 sequences, with 21% found just once. Sample: peripheral blood mononuclear cells (PBMCs), taken when the disease was refractory, from a patient treated with antithyroid drugs. Every receptor here comes from a female donor with Graves disease.

This clonotype was detected ten times or more. The gene calls are TRBV7-9 and TRBJ1-6, with 8 bases fitting TRBD1. Germline V gene lookup returns CDR1 SEHNR and CDR2 FQNEAQ (reference sequence). After removal of 4 bases from V and 7 bases from J, the junction contained 21 bases not matched to a gene. CDR3 length: 20 amino acids. The CDR3, as DNA: TGTGCCAGCAGCTGGATCCGGGCAGGGGGCGAGAAGAGCGGGAATTCACCCCTCCACTTT. Protein sequence: CASSWIRAGGEKSGNSPLHF.

About this clonotype: Germline and junction disagree at one end, which may indicate a read error. V and J are TRBV28 and TRBJ2-1; 12 nucleotides agree with TRBD2. The length of the CDR3 is 16 residues. The germline CDR1 and CDR2 sequences are MDHEN and SYDVKM. This chain's CDR3 is CAGSPGGTTSGRPQFF. CDR3 bases: TGTGCCGGCAGCCCCGGGGGAACCACTAGCGGGAGGCCGCAGTTCTTC. The variable domain in full, with the rest retrieved from reference TRBV28 and TRBJ2-1, is DVKVTQSSRYLVKRTGEKVFLECVQDMDHENMFWYRQDPGLGLRLIYFSYDVKMKEKGDIPEGYSVSREKKERFSLILESASTNQTSMYLCAGSPGGTTSGRPQFFGPGTRLTVL.

The J gene is TRBJ2-7, the V gene TRBV19; perhaps TRBD2 as D (5 bases). Germline V CDR1 and CDR2: LNHDA, SQIVND (reference sequence). Trimming cost V 8 bases and J 1 base, with 12 bases left between them. CDR3 size: 13 residues. This CDR3 is CASDSRGSYEQYF. CDR3 nucleotides: TGTGCCAGTGACTCCCGGGGATCCTACGAGCAGTACTTC.

A word on this clonotype: A read error may be the cause here, since a much bigger clone is one base away. The rearrangement joins TRBV7-2 to TRBJ2-1; D possibly corresponds to TRBD1 (6 bases). Between the trimmed V and J ends, which lost 4 bases and 10 bases, there was a span of 17 bases. The CDR3 runs 14 residues. Germline CDR1 is SGHTA and CDR2 is FQGNSA. The DNA of the CDR3 is TGTGCCAGCAGCTGGGGGCCAGGGACCTACGAGCAGTTCTTC. It encodes CASSWGPGTYEQFF.

This chain joins TRBV6-1 and TRBJ2-1; unclear D gene. The CDR3 consists of 11 residues. With 6 bases removed from V and 14 bases from J, the gap between germline ends came to 14 bases. Per germline, CDR1 MNHNS and CDR2 SASEGT. CDR3 residues: CASRDPTVEFF. The DNA of the CDR3 is TGTGCCAGCAGGGATCCGACTGTGGAGTTCTTC.

There are many counts of this clonotype. The chain joins TRBV10-1 to TRBJ1-1, with D possibly being TRBD1 (5 bases). This CDR3 has 15 amino acids. Trimming pared 2 bases from V and 1 base from J, leaving 11 bases between. CDR1 is WNHNN and CDR2 is SYGVQD in the germline V gene (reference sequence). CDR3 residues: CASSEPGRGNTEAFF. The CDR3 coding sequence is TGCGCCAGCAGTGAGCCGGGACGGGGGAACACTGAAGCTTTCTTT.

With regard to this clonotype: This may come from a read error, since a much larger clone is one base off. The chain is built from TRBV6-2 or TRBV6-3 and TRBJ2-7, with D hard to call. The CDR3 totals 13 residues. Trimming shortened V by 8 bases and J by 4 bases, and 15 bases separated the two germline ends. Germline V CDR1 and CDR2: MNHEY, SVGEGT. CDR3 bases: TGTGCCAGCGGTCTGAGAAGGCATTACGAGCAGTACTTC. Translation gives CASGLRRHYEQYF.

As regards this clonotype: Possible read error: a much larger clone is one base away. The V gene is TRBV28, the J gene TRBJ1-5, with 7 bases lining up with TRBD1. Trimming at V came to 6 bases and at J to 9 bases, leaving 14 bases not matched to a gene. Germline V CDR1 and CDR2: MDHEN, SYDVKM. This CDR3 is 15 amino acids long. Here the CDR3 reads CASRLAQGGQGPQHF. Here the CDR3 DNA reads TGTGCCAGCAGGTTAGCCCAGGGGGGGCAGGGGCCCCAGCATTTT.

This clonotype has at least ten counts. J is TRBJ1-1 and V is TRBV2; tentative D call: TRBD1 (5 bases). The CDR3 is 15 residues long. Germline values: CDR1 SNHLY, CDR2 FYNNEI. Trimming stripped 2 bases from V and 5 bases from J, with 15 bases between. CDR3 DNA: TGTGCCAGCAGTGAACATGGGGTTAAGGGGACTGAAGCTTTCTTT. It codes for CASSEHGVKGTEAFF.

This clonotype has just a few counts. The gene calls are TRBV3-1 and TRBJ1-3; the D gene is possibly TRBD1 (6 bases). V dropped 2 bases and J dropped 2 bases, with 10 bases sitting between them. CDR3 size: 15 residues. Germline V CDR1 and CDR2: LGHDT, YNNKEL (reference sequence). This chain's CDR3 is CASSQNRDTGNTIYF. The CDR3 DNA sequence: TGTGCCAGCAGCCAAAACCGGGACACTGGAAACACCATATATTTT.

The chain uses TRBV4-1 and TRBJ1-5, with a possible D match to TRBD1 (5 bases). This CDR3 has 15 residues. Trimming cost V 0 bases and J 6 bases, with 12 bases left between them. The V gene's germline CDR1 is MGHRA and CDR2 YSYEKL. The CDR3 sequence is CASSQDSGLGQPQHF. CDR3 DNA: TGCGCCAGCAGCCAAGATTCAGGGTTAGGTCAGCCCCAGCATTTT.

Turning to this clonotype: A much larger clone differs from this one at a single base, so this may be a read error. This chain uses TRBV5-1 with TRBJ1-1; TRBD1 aligns across 7 bases. Trimming at V came to 4 bases and at J to 5 bases, leaving 5 bases not matched to a gene. The CDR3 extends over 13 amino acids. Germline CDR1 is SGHRS and CDR2 is YFSETQ. CDR3 loop: CASSVTGRTEAFF. DNA for the CDR3: TGCGCCAGCAGCGTGACAGGGCGTACTGAAGCTTTCTTT.

The chain uses TRBV7-8 and TRBJ1-5, with D possibly matching TRBD1 (5 bases). Trimming removed 1 base at V and 2 bases at J, with 9 bases between. CDR3 length: 15 residues. The germline V gene encodes CDR1 SGHVS and CDR2 FQNEAQ. The CDR3, as DNA: TGTGCCAGCAGCTTAGACGTACAGGGCAATCAGCCCCAGCATTTT. It codes for CASSLDVQGNQPQHF.

A few counts support this clonotype. The chain is built from TRBV3-1 and TRBJ2-1; no reliable D call. The V end lost 5 bases, the J end lost 2 bases, and 10 bases lay between the germline ends. Looked up from germline, CDR1 is LGHDT and CDR2 is YNNKEL (reference sequence). The length of the CDR3 is 14 residues. The DNA of the CDR3 is TGTGCCAGCAGCGTAAATACGGCCTACAATGAGCAGTTCTTC. Amino acids: CASSVNTAYNEQFF.

Many counts were recorded for this clonotype. V gene TRBV12-3 or TRBV12-4 combines with J gene TRBJ1-2; D not certain. V was pared by 1 base and J by 3 bases, with 12 bases between. The CDR3 runs 15 residues. CDR3 nucleotides: TGTGCCAGCAGTTTAGTGGGTGAGGGATACTATGGCTACACCTTC. It yields the protein CASSLVGEGYYGYTF.

This clonotype was counted only a few times. The V and J genes are TRBV9 and TRBJ1-4, with D possibly TRBD1 on 5 matching bases. The CDR3 length is 14 residues. With 3 bases removed from V and 5 bases from J, the gap between germline ends came to 11 bases. The germline V gene has CDR1 SGDLS and CDR2 YYNGEE. The CDR3 DNA reads as TGTGCCAGCAGCGCCCCTAACAGGAATGAAAAACTGTTTTTT. This codes for CASSAPNRNEKLFF.

This clonotype has at least ten counts. The chain carries TRBV29-1 and TRBJ2-6; 9 nucleotides match TRBD1. V lost 7 bases, J lost 0 bases, and 4 bases stayed unmatched. CDR3 length: 15 residues. The germline gives CDR1 SQVTM, CDR2 ANQGSEA. CDR3 in amino acids: CSAGQGNSGANVLTF. Written as DNA, the CDR3 is TGCAGCGCCGGACAGGGGAACTCTGGGGCCAACGTCCTGACTTTC.

This clonotype was counted a few times. The chain uses TRBV20-1 and TRBJ1-3, with a possible D match to TRBD1 (6 bases). CDR3 length equals 13 residues. The V and J ends lost 2 bases and 8 bases respectively, with 13 bases between them. CDR1 DFQATT and CDR2 SNEGSKA come from the germline V gene (reference sequence). The CDR3 DNA sequence: TGCAGTGCTAGATACAGGGACCTAGACACCATATATTTT. Amino acids: CSARYRDLDTIYF.

The genes are TRBV20-1 and TRBJ1-6, with TRBD1 matching 8 bases. This CDR3 is built from 15 residues. V dropped 4 bases and J dropped 7; count of bases not matched to a gene: 9. Looked up from germline, CDR1 is DFQATT and CDR2 is SNEGSKA (reference sequence). CDR3 nucleotide sequence: TGCAGTGCTACAAGGACAGGGTTGGCAAATTCACCCCTCCACTTT. Protein: CSATRTGLANSPLHF.

This clonotype was counted many times. The chain joins TRBV7-2 to TRBJ2-2, with 8 nucleotides matching TRBD1. V was pared by 0 bases and J by 6 bases, with 3 bases of the junction left unmatched. Per germline, CDR1 SGHTA and CDR2 FQGNSA. This CDR3 contains 15 residues. The CDR3 DNA follows: TGTGCCAGCAGCTTAGCGCTGGGACAGGCCGGGGAGCTGTTTTTT. It specifies CASSLALGQAGELFF.

The J gene is TRBJ2-7, the V gene TRBV20-1, with 7 nucleotides matching TRBD2. With V trimmed by 3 bases and J by 5 bases, 10 bases remained unmatched. Germline V CDR1 and CDR2: DFQATT, SNEGSKA (reference sequence). The CDR3 has 14 residues. CDR3 DNA: TGCAGTGCTAGGGGACGGGAGGTTCGAAACGAGCAGTACTTC. Its protein is CSARGREVRNEQYF.

The genes are TRBV7-9 and TRBJ2-7; the match to TRBD1 covers 9 bases. CDR1 SEHNR and CDR2 FQNEAQ come from the germline V gene (reference sequence). The CDR3 runs to 15 residues. After removal of 4 bases from V and 5 bases from J, the junction contained 9 bases not matched to a gene. This CDR3 is CASSSWRDRVDEQYF. DNA of the CDR3: TGTGCCAGCAGCTCCTGGAGGGACAGGGTAGACGAGCAGTACTTC.